Reported below is one T cell receptor beta chain. What it binds is not known. Produced via immunoSEQ multiplex PCR; TCRdb's table is partial and in-frame only. The data show some 100,000 clones, approximately 97% seen once. The source of the sample is a study of siplizumab effects on memory and regulatory T cells. Study-wide points: Greater diversity than memory cells seemed evident in naive T cells, which also appeared to be major alloresponse contributors. Assignment of a naive or memory phenotype failed for roughly 75-95% of the proliferating CD4+ or CD8+ clones. Unstimulated subsets were the mapping target of only a minor fraction of alloreactive clones.

Unstimulated naive, memory, effector memory and TEMRA subsets from three donor pairs have been sequenced, the authors report. Trimming pared 7 bases from V and 4 bases from J, leaving 14 bases between. The CDR3 consists of 14 residues. This receptor was taken from a human donor in good health. The sequencing input was naive CD4+ T cells sorted from blood. The chain combines TRBV23-1 with TRBJ1-5; D is unclear. TRBV23-1 is filed as an ORF, its function uncertain. DNA for the CDR3: TGCGCCAGCATGGGCTTGGGTGGAAATCAGCCCCAGCATTTT. Protein sequence: CASMGLGGNQPQHF.